A single T cell receptor beta chain is shown here with its context. Its antigen specificity is not known. No base-level quality is on record; no much larger clone is a single base apart. This specimen's treatment or condition label, interpreted: live attenuated yellow fever vaccine strain. At each blood-draw timepoint, two biological replicates of bulk PBMCs were collected. A standard Ficoll-Paque protocol was used to isolate PBMCs from peripheral blood. RNA was extracted with TriZol from bulk PBMCs, CD4 and CD8 fractions, and dextramer-positive and dextramer-negative fractions. The data stem from a study of T cells after yellow fever vaccination (dated by TCRdb to between 2018 and 2020). At the level of the whole study: Libraries from fractions with low cell numbers were prepared with the SMART-Seq v4 Ultra Low Input RNA kit. To track T-cell clones before and after primary and booster YFV17D yellow fever vaccination, bulk TCR alpha and beta repertoires were sequenced longitudinally. Two healthy male donors, one aged 18 to 30 and one aged 30 to 40 years, were included in the cohort. Bulk PBMC replicates and cell subsets were isolated from blood drawn at multiple timepoints before and after both primary and secondary immunization. Paper-wide results and their limitations: Compared with the primary T-cell response, the secondary T-cell response was weaker but faster, peaking on day 5 rather than day 15. The study included only two donors, which limits how far the findings can be generalized. Because abundant contaminating clonotypes from the bulk population could be contained in FACS-sorted repertoires, computational filtering was required. A small fraction of clonotypes showed up in both the CD4 and CD8 compartments, probably as a result of convergent recombination. After the booster, most of the clones that had expanded following primary vaccination were detected again (just under 97% of CD4 and 88% of CD8), which suggests that memory was broadly maintained.

Reading from cysteine to phenylalanine, the CDR3 counts 14 amino acids. Only the CDR3 part of the read is kept: 42 bases, read in frame from the first base. The germline V gene (reference sequence) supplies CDR1 DFQATT and CDR2 SNEGSKA. TCR cDNA was synthesized by 5'RACE template switching, through which a universal primer site and unique molecular identifiers were introduced. Priming for cDNA synthesis came from both the TCR alpha and TCR beta constant segments. Library amplification involved two PCR steps, and the second step added sample barcodes and sequencing adapters. Sequencing of libraries was done on Illumina HiSeq 2500 (2x100 bp) or NovaSeq (2x150 bp). As for how the authors treated the data: Demultiplexing of reads and collapsing into UMI consensus sequences were performed with MIGEC, and V(D)J alignment was carried out with MiXCR. Using edgeR on replicate PBMC samples, clonotypes were called vaccine-responding if FDR was below 0.01 and the log2 fold change was above 5 up to day 15. Bulk clonotypes were assigned CD4 or CD8 identity according to which sequenced CD4 or CD8 repertoire held them at higher abundance. TCRdb cleaned the public reads at Q25 with fastp, built clones with MiXCR and kept in-frame beta chains. Each CDR3 protein gets just one entry, which takes the most common genes and DNA from the rows behind it. These V and J calls derive from TCRdb rather than the authors' analysis. The sample table shows under 550,000 distinct CDR3 sequences, and 21% are seen once. The ten largest clones take up about 15% of the sample.

This receptor was obtained from a young man who received the YFV17D yellow fever vaccine. The rearrangement combines TRBV20-1 with TRBJ1-1; the D segment could be TRBD1, given 6 matching bases. The source was PBMCs, collected roughly 23 days after the first yellow fever vaccination. The CDR3 has the sequence CRATAGGPVTEAFF. In nucleotides, the sequence is TGCAGGGCGACTGCGGGGGGGCCGGTCACTGAAGCTTTCTTT.